Following are 20 T cell receptor beta chains from one sample sequenced in a study of human T cells and chemical hapten exposure. TCRdb reanalysed the RACE reads using MiXCR and keeps one entry per CDR3 protein. The sample contains approximately 100,000 distinct CDR3 sequences, around 9.6% of which appear only once. Time point noted: pre-sensitization, week 0. Treatment reported: therapeutic diphenylcyclopropenone sensitization with weekly scalp DPC. The sequenced sample was whole blood, obtained in connection with sensitization to the hapten diphenylcyclopropenone (DPC). The receptors were sampled from a woman in her 40s with alopecia areata. Some clones in this sample may be carry-over from other donors' samples.

The gene calls are TRBV5-1 and TRBJ2-7; D not resolved. The CDR3 runs to 13 residues. Germline V CDR1 and CDR2: SGHRS, YFSETQ. V was shortened by 0 bases and J by 3 bases, with 7 bases between the two germline ends. In DNA form, the CDR3 reads TGCGCCAGCAGCTTGGACAGAAACTACGAGCAGTACTTC. As protein: CASSLDRNYEQYF.

This clonotype appeared many times. V gene TRBV24-1 combines with J gene TRBJ1-1; 7 positions match TRBD1. CDR3 size: 14 residues. The trim removed 4 bases at V and 5 bases at J, leaving 6 bases unmatched. Per the germline V gene, CDR1 is KGHDR and CDR2 is SFDVKD. Here the CDR3 reads CATSDPDRKTEAFF. The CDR3 DNA follows: TGTGCCACCAGTGACCCGGACAGGAAAACTGAAGCTTTCTTT.

This clonotype has a handful of counts. The chain couples TRBV4-1 to TRBJ1-2, with a weak D call TRBD1 (6 bases). The CDR3 is made up of 15 amino acids. V dropped 1 base and J dropped 0 bases, with 9 bases sitting between them. Germline V gene lookup returns CDR1 MGHRA and CDR2 YSYEKL. CDR3 bases: TGCGCCAGCAGCCAAGTCCAGGGGTCTAACTATGGCTACACCTTC. It yields the protein CASSQVQGSNYGYTF.

This clonotype was detected many times. The V call is TRBV29-1, the J call TRBJ2-3; 7 nucleotides match TRBD1. The V and J ends lost 7 bases and 4 bases, in that order; junction bases with no gene match: 11. CDR3 size: 14 residues. In germline, CDR1 is SQVTM, CDR2 ANQGSEA. CDR3: CSERGLEGSDTQYF. For the CDR3, the DNA is TGCAGCGAGAGGGGGCTCGAGGGATCAGATACGCAGTATTTT.

The V call is TRBV5-1, the J call TRBJ2-7, with D hard to call. The CDR3 consists of 14 residues. The V end was cut by 0 bases, the J end by 7 bases, with 14 bases between. The V gene's germline CDR1 is SGHRS and CDR2 YFSETQ. CDR3 nucleotides: TGCGCCAGCAGCTTGGATGGCCCGTTCCTTGAGCAGTACTTC. It codes for CASSLDGPFLEQYF.

The V gene is TRBV20-1, the J gene TRBJ2-5; 10 bases line up with TRBD2. Germline V gene lookup returns CDR1 DFQATT and CDR2 SNEGSKA (reference sequence). V lost 5 bases, J lost 5 bases, and 20 bases stayed unmatched. The CDR3 is made up of 18 amino acids. The DNA for the CDR3 is TGCAGTGCTCGAGCGGGGGGGCAGCGAGCGGGTACTGCGGAGACCCAGTACTTC. As protein: CSARAGGQRAGTAETQYF.

J is TRBJ2-5 and V is TRBV11-2; D may be TRBD1 (5 bases). The V gene's germline CDR1 is SGHAT and CDR2 FQNNGV. This CDR3 comprises 16 residues. V was trimmed by 4 bases and J by 2 bases, leaving 17 bases between them. CDR3 sequence (DNA): TGTGCCAGCAGCTCCCCGTCGCGCCAGGGACAAGAGACCCAGTACTTC. This codes for CASSSPSRQGQETQYF.

This clonotype was detected many times. The J gene is TRBJ2-1, the V gene TRBV7-2; TRBD2 matches at 7 bases. Germline V CDR1 and CDR2: SGHTA, FQGNSA. This CDR3 spans 15 amino acids. J gave up 8 bases and V 5 bases, and 12 bases lay outside the gene matches. The CDR3 here is CASSAGLAGVDEQFF. CDR3 in DNA: TGTGCCAGCAGCGCCGGGCTGGCGGGGGTTGATGAGCAGTTCTTC.

This clonotype was counted ten times or more. V and J are TRBV6-6 and TRBJ2-1; the match to TRBD2 covers 9 bases. CDR1 MNHNY and CDR2 SVGAGI come from the germline V gene (reference sequence). This CDR3 comprises 16 residues. The J segment lost 3 bases and the V segment lost 8 bases, leaving 11 bases of the junction unmatched. This CDR3 reads CASLDATSGFYNEQFF. CDR3 coding DNA: TGTGCCAGCCTCGACGCGACTAGCGGTTTCTACAATGAGCAGTTCTTC.

The rearrangement uses TRBV6-6 and TRBJ1-4; the match to TRBD1 covers 12 bases. The germline gives CDR1 MNHNY, CDR2 SVGAGI (reference sequence). The CDR3 has 14 amino acids. J was trimmed by 10 bases and V by 8 bases; bases with no gene match: 8. CDR3 amino acids: CASSGQGAPGKLFF. The CDR3 nucleotides are TGTGCCAGCTCGGGACAGGGGGCGCCAGGAAAACTGTTTTTT.

This clonotype has a handful of counts. V is TRBV10-3 and J is TRBJ2-3; D remains ambiguous. The length of the CDR3 is 11 residues. Germline lookup yields CDR1 ENHRY and CDR2 SYGVKD. Trimming left V 3 bases short and J 5 bases short, with 3 bases between. CDR3 bases: TGTGCCATCAGTGATTTAGATACGCAGTATTTT. Translating it yields CAISDLDTQYF.

This clonotype was recorded many times. The rearrangement uses TRBV7-6 and TRBJ2-2; perhaps TRBD2 as D (5 bases). This CDR3 comprises 16 residues. Germline values: CDR1 SGHVS, CDR2 FNYEAQ. The V gene lost 1 base and the J gene lost 0 bases, with 9 bases spanning the gap. The CDR3 DNA is TGTGCCAGCAGCTTAGTCCCGGGGACGAACACCGGGGAGCTGTTTTTT. Its protein is CASSLVPGTNTGELFF.

The V call is TRBV6-2 or TRBV6-3, the J call TRBJ2-7, with 8 bases that match TRBD2. CDR3 size: 17 residues. Germline assignment: CDR1 MNHEY and CDR2 SVGEGT. J lost 2 bases, V lost 3 bases, and 12 bases had no gene match. CDR3 protein: CASSYFAGLATTYEQYF. CDR3 nucleotide sequence: TGTGCCAGCAGTTATTTCGCCGGACTAGCCACCACCTACGAGCAGTACTTC.

This clonotype was seen repeatedly, ten times or more. The genes are TRBV7-2 and TRBJ2-3; D gene uncertain. The CDR3 loop spans 14 amino acids. V lost 1 base and J lost 2, with 7 bases in between. Looked up from germline, CDR1 is SGHTA and CDR2 is FQGNSA. CDR3 sequence reads: CASSLGTATDTQYF. CDR3 nucleotide sequence: TGTGCCAGCAGCTTAGGCACAGCCACAGATACGCAGTATTTT.

Ten or more counts support this clonotype. This chain uses TRBV5-4 with TRBJ1-2, with D perhaps TRBD1 (6 bases). The V gene lost 4 bases and the J gene lost 8 bases, with 21 bases spanning the gap. The CDR3 sequence is 15 residues long. CDR1 is SGHNT and CDR2 is YYREEE in the germline V gene (reference sequence). CDR3 nucleotide sequence: TGTGCCAGCAGCCCCGGCCGAGGGGGGAGCCGAGGCTACACCTTC. Translated: CASSPGRGGSRGYTF.

Ten or more counts support this clonotype. The CDR3 sequence is CASSEAGGNTGELFF. The CDR3, as DNA: TGCGCCAGCAGTGAGGCAGGGGGCAACACCGGGGAGCTGTTTTTT. This chain joins TRBV10-1 and TRBJ2-2, with 8 bases fitting TRBD1. Germline CDR1 is WNHNN and CDR2 is SYGVQD (reference sequence). V dropped 2 bases and J dropped 2; count of bases not matched to a gene: 1. The CDR3 sequence is 15 residues long.

This clonotype came up a few times. This chain links TRBV11-2 with TRBJ1-4; tentatively, D is TRBD1 (6 bases). CDR3 length equals 18 residues. The V gene's germline CDR1 is SGHAT and CDR2 FQNNGV. V was pared by 0 bases and J by 8 bases, with 22 bases between. In DNA, the CDR3 is TGTGCCAGCAGCTTAGAACAGGGTCCGTTAGGGGCTGACGAAAAACTGTTTTTT. Translation gives CASSLEQGPLGADEKLFF.

This clonotype was detected a few times. The chain carries TRBV5-1 and TRBJ1-2, with D perhaps matching TRBD1 (5 bases). The germline V gene encodes CDR1 SGHRS and CDR2 YFSETQ. V lost 4 bases and J 2 bases, leaving 12 bases between the germline ends. There are 14 residues in the CDR3. This chain's CDR3 is CASSGGRANYGYTF. The DNA for the CDR3 is TGCGCCAGCAGCGGGGGACGGGCGAACTATGGCTACACCTTC.

CDR3 loop: CATSGDREFQETQYF. In DNA, the CDR3 is TGTGCCACCAGTGGTGACAGGGAATTCCAAGAGACCCAGTACTTC. V is TRBV24-1 and J is TRBJ2-5, with 7 bases that match TRBD1. CDR1 KGHDR and CDR2 SFDVKD come from the germline V gene. V lost 5 bases to trimming and J lost 1 base; unmatched junction nucleotides: 6. CDR3 length equals 15 residues.

This clonotype showed up many times. The rearrangement joins TRBV6-5 to TRBJ1-6; a possible D gene is TRBD1 (5 bases). Trimming took off 0 bases at V and 5 bases at J, with 17 bases between the two ends. Germline CDR1 reads MNHEY; CDR2 reads SVGAGI. The CDR3 contains 18 residues. CDR3 coding DNA: TGTGCCAGCAGTTACTCAATCACAGGCGTCACAGATAATTCACCCCTCCACTTT. This gives the protein CASSYSITGVTDNSPLHF.